Listed below are T cell receptor beta chains from one sample, sequenced in a study of T cells in Graves' hyperthyroidism and ophthalmopathy. Via MiXCR, TCRdb re-called the multiplex PCR reads, giving one row per CDR3 protein. Of over 250,000 distinct CDR3 sequences in the sample, roughly 20% were seen once. Sequencing was performed on blood. Source of these receptors: a man in his thirties or forties with Graves' ophthalmopathy. CDR3s include the opening cysteine and the closing phenylalanine or tryptophan. Fields, in order: J gene, V gene, D gene, clone size, CDR3 protein, CDR3 DNA. The D gene is left open where the match is weak. Part of the rows lack a size; the others show once, few, many or a class for expanded clones.

J: TRBJ1-2; V: TRBV24-1; D: -; size: few; CDR3: CATSDLGRGYTF; DNA: TGTGCCACCAGTGATTTGGGACGTGGCTACACCTTC
J: TRBJ2-3; V: TRBV28; D: TRBD2; size: many; CDR3: CASSHGGPSGRADGPDTQYF; DNA: TGTGCCAGCAGCCACGGAGGTCCTAGCGGGAGGGCCGACGGCCCAGATACGCAGTATTTT
J: TRBJ2-2; V: TRBV7-3; D: -; size: few; CDR3: CASSLGGGYPMAGELFF; DNA: TGTGCCAGCAGCTTAGGGGGGGGCTATCCCATGGCCGGGGAGCTGTTTTTT
J: TRBJ2-1; V: TRBV5-1; D: -; size: many; CDR3: CASSWGSLQRNEQFF; DNA: TGCGCCAGCAGCTGGGGCAGTCTTCAAAGGAATGAGCAGTTCTTC
J: TRBJ1-4; V: TRBV18; D: -; size: few; CDR3: CASSPPTRGALFF; DNA: TGTGCCAGCTCACCACCTACACGCGGAGCACTGTTTTTT
J: TRBJ2-1; V: TRBV11-2; D: -; size: many; CDR3: CASSFFTGLKYNEQFF; DNA: TGTGCCAGCAGCTTTTTCACGGGACTCAAATACAATGAGCAGTTCTTC
J: TRBJ1-6; V: TRBV28; D: -; size: -; CDR3: CASNTQGGNSPLHF; DNA: TGTGCCAGCAATACCCAGGGTGGTAATTCACCCCTCCACTTT
J: TRBJ2-7; V: TRBV5-1; D: TRBD1; size: few; CDR3: CASSDTGAPYEQYF; DNA: TGCGCCAGCAGCGATACAGGGGCCCCCTACGAGCAGTACTTC
J: TRBJ1-5; V: TRBV7-6; D: TRBD1; size: few; CDR3: CASSPGAGGGDQPQHF; DNA: TGTGCCAGCAGCCCGGGGGCAGGGGGCGGAGATCAGCCCCAGCATTTT
J: TRBJ2-7; V: TRBV11-1; D: -; size: few; CDR3: CASSSILRPVHFRDGTLSYEQYF; DNA: TGTGCCAGCAGCTCCATACTCCGACCGGTTCACTTCCGGGACGGGACGCTCTCCTACGAGCAGTACTTC
J: TRBJ2-3; V: TRBV27; D: -; size: few; CDR3: CASSPPGSGRTDTQYF; DNA: TGTGCCAGCAGTCCCCCGGGGAGCGGGCGCACAGATACGCAGTATTTT
J: TRBJ2-7; V: TRBV5-1; D: TRBD1; size: -; CDR3: CASSKRGQGSSYEQYF; DNA: TGCGCCAGCAGCAAGCGCGGACAGGGCAGCTCCTACGAGCAGTACTTC
J: TRBJ2-2; V: TRBV11-3; D: -; size: -; CDR3: CASSLGVTRWTGELFF; DNA: TGTGCCAGCAGCTTAGGAGTGACGAGGTGGACCGGGGAGCTGTTTTTT
J: TRBJ2-5; V: TRBV11-2; D: -; size: many; CDR3: CASNVQGSGETQYF; DNA: TGTGCCAGCAACGTCCAGGGGTCCGGAGAGACCCAGTACTTC
J: TRBJ2-7; V: TRBV20-1; D: TRBD2; size: few; CDR3: CSARDRSSGRYEQYF; DNA: TGCAGTGCTAGAGATCGGAGTAGCGGGAGGTACGAGCAGTACTTC
J: TRBJ2-1; V: TRBV20-1; D: -; size: many; CDR3: CSASEGGSRRGEQFF; DNA: TGCAGTGCTAGCGAAGGGGGCTCCCGGAGGGGTGAGCAGTTCTTC
J: TRBJ1-1; V: TRBV6-2/TRBV6-3; D: -; size: -; CDR3: CASSAWRRATRGNTEAFF; DNA: TGTGCCAGCAGCGCTTGGAGACGGGCGACTCGGGGGAACACTGAAGCTTTCTTT
J: TRBJ1-2; V: TRBV12-3/TRBV12-4; D: -; size: few; CDR3: CASSLNRVESDGYTF; DNA: TGTGCCAGCAGTTTAAACAGGGTCGAATCCGATGGCTACACCTTC
J: TRBJ1-2; V: TRBV29-1; D: TRBD1; size: few; CDR3: CSVEPGGGYGYTF; DNA: TGCAGCGTTGAGCCAGGGGGCGGCTATGGCTACACCTTC
J: TRBJ2-1; V: TRBV11-3; D: -; size: many; CDR3: CASSSSHGAYNEQFF; DNA: TGTGCCAGCAGCTCCTCCCACGGCGCCTACAATGAGCAGTTCTTC
J: TRBJ2-1; V: TRBV27; D: -; size: few; CDR3: CASSLKGGGYNEQFF; DNA: TGTGCCAGCAGTTTAAAGGGCGGAGGGTACAATGAGCAGTTCTTC
J: TRBJ1-3; V: TRBV9; D: -; size: few; CDR3: CASSPQRDHNTIYF; DNA: TGTGCCAGCAGCCCCCAGAGGGACCACAACACCATATATTTT
J: TRBJ1-5; V: TRBV12-3/TRBV12-4; D: TRBD1; size: many; CDR3: CASSPGARGRRSNQPQHF; DNA: TGTGCCAGCAGCCCTGGGGCCAGGGGGCGCAGGAGCAATCAGCCCCAGCATTTT
J: TRBJ2-7; V: TRBV5-1; D: TRBD2; size: few; CDR3: CASSLLSSGMGEQYF; DNA: TGCGCCAGCAGCTTGTTGTCGAGCGGGATGGGGGAGCAGTACTTC
J: TRBJ2-1; V: TRBV20-1; D: -; size: many; CDR3: CSARGRASAGYNEQFF; DNA: TGCAGTGCTAGAGGGAGAGCTTCCGCCGGTTACAATGAGCAGTTCTTC
J: TRBJ2-3; V: TRBV10-3; D: -; size: -; CDR3: CAISEADIGTDTQYF; DNA: TGTGCCATCAGTGAAGCGGATATAGGTACAGATACGCAGTATTTT
J: TRBJ2-5; V: TRBV2; D: TRBD1; size: -; CDR3: CASSRQGRGETQYF; DNA: TGTGCCAGCAGTAGACAGGGGAGAGGGGAGACCCAGTACTTC
J: TRBJ2-7; V: TRBV18; D: -; size: many; CDR3: CASSPDGFSYEQYF; DNA: TGTGCCAGCTCACCGGACGGGTTCTCCTACGAGCAGTACTTC
J: TRBJ2-1; V: TRBV27; D: -; size: few; CDR3: CASSLSELSEQFF; DNA: TGTGCCAGCAGTTTATCCGAACTGAGTGAGCAGTTCTTC
J: TRBJ1-4; V: TRBV28; D: -; size: -; CDR3: CASSSAGVSNEKLFF; DNA: TGTGCCAGCAGTTCCGCAGGGGTGTCTAATGAAAAACTGTTTTTT
J: TRBJ2-1; V: TRBV11-1; D: -; size: -; CDR3: CASSPSGVTYNEQFF; DNA: TGTGCCAGCTCACCTTCAGGGGTTACGTACAATGAGCAGTTCTTC
J: TRBJ2-7; V: TRBV18; D: TRBD1; size: -; CDR3: CASQPGQGAREQYF; DNA: TGTGCCAGCCAACCGGGACAGGGGGCGCGAGAGCAGTACTTC
J: TRBJ2-7; V: TRBV7-2; D: TRBD2; size: -; CDR3: CASSLRTSGAYSYEQYF; DNA: TGTGCCAGCAGCTTACGGACTAGCGGGGCCTACTCCTACGAGCAGTACTTC
J: TRBJ2-1; V: TRBV27; D: TRBD1; size: -; CDR3: CASSLGTGGTEQFF; DNA: TGTGCCAGCAGTTTAGGGACAGGGGGCACTGAGCAGTTCTTC
J: TRBJ2-2; V: TRBV5-5; D: -; size: few; CDR3: CASRGGSNTGELFF; DNA: TGTGCCAGCCGAGGAGGATCGAACACCGGGGAGCTGTTTTTT
J: TRBJ2-1; V: TRBV28; D: -; size: -; CDR3: CASSLQGLYNEQFF; DNA: TGTGCCAGCAGTTTACAGGGCTTGTACAATGAGCAGTTCTTC
J: TRBJ2-4; V: TRBV4-1; D: -; size: -; CDR3: CASSQESRNIQYF; DNA: TGCGCCAGCAGCCAAGAGAGCAGAAACATTCAGTACTTC
J: TRBJ1-3; V: TRBV12-3/TRBV12-4; D: -; size: -; CDR3: CASSLPKDSSGNTIYF; DNA: TGTGCCAGCAGTTTACCCAAGGACAGCTCTGGAAACACCATATATTTT
J: TRBJ2-1; V: TRBV3-1; D: TRBD2; size: many; CDR3: CASSLDPLAGGPHEQFF; DNA: TGTGCCAGCAGCCTCGACCCACTAGCGGGAGGTCCACATGAGCAGTTCTTC
J: TRBJ2-2; V: TRBV12-3/TRBV12-4; D: TRBD1; size: many; CDR3: CASRLGYRGTNTGELFF; DNA: TGTGCCAGCAGGTTAGGGTACAGGGGGACGAACACCGGGGAGCTGTTTTTT
J: TRBJ2-7; V: TRBV2; D: -; size: many; CDR3: CASSVGGTYEQYF; DNA: TGTGCCAGCAGTGTCGGCGGAACATACGAGCAGTACTTC
J: TRBJ1-4; V: TRBV5-1; D: TRBD1; size: many; CDR3: CASSLDGTAGEKLFF; DNA: TGCGCCAGCAGCTTGGACGGGACAGCAGGTGAAAAACTGTTTTTT
J: TRBJ2-5; V: TRBV29-1; D: TRBD2; size: -; CDR3: CSFGLGVETQYF; DNA: TGCAGCTTCGGACTAGGCGTGGAGACCCAGTACTTC
J: TRBJ2-5; V: TRBV11-2; D: TRBD2; size: few; CDR3: CASSPGTSGRFQETQYF; DNA: TGTGCCAGCAGCCCTGGGACTAGCGGGAGGTTCCAAGAGACCCAGTACTTC
J: TRBJ2-6; V: TRBV2; D: TRBD1; size: many; CDR3: CARETGGSGANVLTF; DNA: TGTGCCAGGGAAACAGGGGGCTCTGGGGCCAACGTCCTGACTTTC
J: TRBJ2-1; V: TRBV10-3; D: -; size: few; CDR3: CAISEDGLGRQFF; DNA: TGTGCCATCAGTGAGGACGGGCTAGGAAGGCAGTTCTTC
J: TRBJ2-2; V: TRBV5-8; D: -; size: -; CDR3: CASGKFLNTGELFF; DNA: TGTGCCAGCGGAAAGTTCTTGAACACCGGGGAGCTGTTTTTT
J: TRBJ2-2; V: TRBV6-1; D: TRBD1; size: few; CDR3: CASSRRTGGASTGELFF; DNA: TGTGCCAGCAGTCGTCGAACAGGGGGAGCGAGCACCGGGGAGCTGTTTTTT
J: TRBJ2-7; V: TRBV2; D: -; size: -; CDR3: CASSDSRGGYEQYF; DNA: TGTGCCAGCAGTGATTCGAGGGGGGGTTACGAGCAGTACTTC
J: TRBJ2-7; V: TRBV14; D: -; size: once; CDR3: CASSHPGRSSYEQYF; DNA: TGTGCCAGCAGCCACCCGGGACGGTCCTCCTACGAGCAGTACTTC
J: TRBJ2-1; V: TRBV7-9; D: TRBD2; size: many; CDR3: CAITRTSGRNNEQFF; DNA: TGTGCCATTACCAGGACTAGCGGGAGGAACAATGAGCAGTTCTTC
J: TRBJ2-5; V: TRBV7-2; D: TRBD2; size: few; CDR3: CASSLRGLAGVVRYQETQYF; DNA: TGTGCCAGCAGCTTAAGGGGACTAGCGGGAGTGGTGAGGTACCAAGAGACCCAGTACTTC
J: TRBJ2-2; V: TRBV7-2; D: TRBD1; size: -; CDR3: CASSTRGQSNTGELFF; DNA: TGTGCCAGCAGTACCAGGGGACAGTCGAACACCGGGGAGCTGTTTTTT
J: TRBJ1-2; V: TRBV11-2; D: TRBD1; size: many; CDR3: CASSPRWSRTGNDTF; DNA: TGTGCCAGCAGCCCCAGGTGGTCAAGGACAGGGAACGACACCTTC
J: TRBJ2-3; V: TRBV11-3; D: TRBD2; size: few; CDR3: CASSPTSGSGDTQYF; DNA: TGTGCCAGCAGCCCTACTAGCGGGAGTGGAGATACGCAGTATTTT
J: TRBJ2-3; V: TRBV6-5; D: TRBD2; size: few; CDR3: CASSYLNLAGGLDTQYF; DNA: TGTGCCAGCAGTTACTTGAATCTAGCGGGAGGATTAGATACGCAGTATTTT